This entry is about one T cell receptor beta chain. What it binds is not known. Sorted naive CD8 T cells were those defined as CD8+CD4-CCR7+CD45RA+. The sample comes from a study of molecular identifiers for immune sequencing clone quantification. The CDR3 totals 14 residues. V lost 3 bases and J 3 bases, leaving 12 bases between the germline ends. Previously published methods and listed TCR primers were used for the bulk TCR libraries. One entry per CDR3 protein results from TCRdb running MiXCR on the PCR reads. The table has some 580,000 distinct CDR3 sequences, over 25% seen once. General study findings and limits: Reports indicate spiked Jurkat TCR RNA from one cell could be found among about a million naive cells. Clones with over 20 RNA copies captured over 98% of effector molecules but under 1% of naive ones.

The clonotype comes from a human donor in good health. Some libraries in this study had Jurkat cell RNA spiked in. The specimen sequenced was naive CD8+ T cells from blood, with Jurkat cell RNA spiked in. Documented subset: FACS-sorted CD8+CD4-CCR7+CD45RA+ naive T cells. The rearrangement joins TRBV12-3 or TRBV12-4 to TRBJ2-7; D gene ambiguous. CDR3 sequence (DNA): TGTGCCAGCAGTTTTTCGGCTAGTCTCTACGAGCAGTACTTC. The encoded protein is CASSFSASLYEQYF.